This paragraph reports one T cell receptor (beta chain). This sample is drawn from a study of blood T cell repertoires in COVID-19. Original data processing: Estimated nucleated cell counts came from reference gene primer amplification. Measured with immunoSEQ multiplex PCR; TCRdb has only the in-frame clones, and not every one. V and J calls and clone size are given by that table; D and trimming were obtained from the DNA. The sample consists of about 160,000 clones, more than 65% of them appearing once. The TCR originated in a woman aged 40 to 50 with acute COVID-19. Sequencing was performed on PBMCs or T cells enriched from blood (not recorded which).

The CDR3 nucleotides are TGTGCCACCAGTGATCGGGACAGGGGGATCCTATATGAGCAGTTCTTC. Protein sequence: CATSDRDRGILYEQFF. The chain employs TRBV24-1 and TRBJ2-1; 11 bases fit TRBD1. J gave up 8 bases and V 3 bases, and 8 bases lay outside the gene matches. The CDR3 is 16 amino acids. CDR1 and CDR2 from the germline V gene are KGHDR and SFDVKD.